This T cell receptor beta chain was observed in a study of molecular identifiers for immune sequencing clone quantification. At least ten counts were recorded for this clonotype. Its antigen is currently unknown. This CDR3 is 12 amino acids long. Trimming shortened V by 3 bases and J by 3 bases, and 7 bases separated the two germline ends. The germline V gene has CDR1 SQVTM and CDR2 ANQGSEA. TCRdb re-called the PCR reads with MiXCR, one entry per CDR3 protein. The sample yields around 460,000 distinct CDR3 sequences, about a fifth seen once. Study-wide results and limits: Clones exceeding 20 RNA copies carried over 99% of effector molecules but under 1% of naive-cell molecules.

This TCR came from a human donor in good health. Some libraries in this study had Jurkat cell RNA spiked in. V and J are TRBV29-1 and TRBJ2-3; tentatively, D is TRBD1 (6 bases). Sequenced material: naive CD8+ T cells from blood, with Jurkat cell RNA spiked in. Indicated subset: FACS-sorted CD8+CD4-CCR7+CD45RA+ naive T cells. The CDR3 region has the DNA TGCAGCGTTGACACAGGGACAGATACGCAGTATTTT. Encoded protein: CSVDTGTDTQYF.